These 21 T cell receptor beta chains were all obtained from the same sample, sequenced in a study of blood T cell repertoires in COVID-19. The table came from immunoSEQ multiplex PCR; TCRdb's copy has only in-frame clones and leaves some out. This sample yields 50,000 to 65,000 clones, of which 85% to 95% are seen a single time; under 5.5% belongs to the top ten. Input material: peripheral blood. The receptor set was obtained from a man aged 45-60 years with active COVID-19.

The chain recombines TRBV4-2 with TRBJ2-3; unclear D gene. The CDR3 is 15 residues long. V was clipped by 1 base and J by 3 bases, with 11 bases between them. The germline V gene has CDR1 LGHNA and CDR2 YNFKEQ. CDR3 region: CASSQVDSATDTQYF. Written as DNA, the CDR3 is TGTGCCAGCAGCCAAGTCGACTCGGCAACAGATACGCAGTATTTT.

This rearrangement joins TRBV6-5 to TRBJ1-4, with 7 nucleotides matching TRBD1. Germline trimming cut 6 bases from V and 6 bases from J; bases unmatched to any gene: 7. There are 14 residues in the CDR3. Looked up from germline, CDR1 is MNHEY and CDR2 is SVGAGI. The CDR3 sequence is CASSSRGWDEKLFF. CDR3 DNA sequence: TGTGCCAGCAGCTCCAGGGGGTGGGATGAAAAACTGTTTTTT.

CDR3 nucleotide sequence: TGTGCCAGCAGGTCGAGGCAGACAAACATTCAGTACTTC. This translates into CASRSRQTNIQYF. V usage is TRBV28 and J usage is TRBJ2-4; D remains unclear. Germline CDR1 reads MDHEN; CDR2 reads SYDVKM. The CDR3 extends over 13 amino acids. V was trimmed by 6 bases and J by 6 bases, leaving 12 bases between them. Based on the CDR3 plus reference TRBV28 and TRBJ2-4, the full variable domain is DVKVTQSSRYLVKRTGEKVFLECVQDMDHENMFWYRQDPGLGLRLIYFSYDVKMKEKGDIPEGYSVSREKKERFSLILESASTNQTSMYLCASRSRQTNIQYFGAGTRLSVL.

This clone appeared a single time. V is TRBV28 and J is TRBJ2-7; D might be TRBD2 (6 bases). Germline V gives CDR1 MDHEN, CDR2 SYDVKM. Trimming shortened V by 3 bases and J by 3 bases, and 15 bases separated the two germline ends. This CDR3 is built from 15 residues. The CDR3 is CASSLGEAVGYEQYF. The CDR3 nucleotides read TGTGCCAGCAGTTTGGGGGAGGCGGTTGGCTACGAGCAGTACTTC.

V is TRBV18 and J is TRBJ2-5; tentatively, D is TRBD1 (6 bases). The CDR3 has 15 residues. Germline values: CDR1 KGHSH, CDR2 LQKENI. V lost 1 base and J lost 4, with 13 bases in between. CDR3 residues: CASSPQSLGAETQYF. DNA for the CDR3: TGTGCCAGCTCACCACAGAGCCTGGGGGCAGAGACCCAGTACTTC.

The chain carries TRBV6-1 and TRBJ1-5; possibly TRBD1 for D (5 bases). Germline CDR1 reads MNHNS; CDR2 reads SASEGT. CDR3 length: 16 amino acids. Trimming took 0 bases from V and 2 from J, leaving 11 bases between them. CDR3 DNA: TGTGCCAGCAGTGAAGCGATTCAGGGCCGCAATCAGCCCCAGCATTTT. Translation: CASSEAIQGRNQPQHF.

This clone showed up just a few times. The gene calls are TRBV12-3 or TRBV12-4 and TRBJ1-3; D is undetermined. The CDR3 consists of 13 residues. Trimming cost V 3 bases and J 0 bases, with 3 bases left between them. The CDR3 protein is CASSFISGNTIYF. The CDR3 DNA is TGTGCCAGCAGTTTCATCTCTGGAAACACCATATATTTT.

The chain recombines TRBV5-8 with TRBJ2-3, with a possible D match to TRBD1 (6 bases). CDR1 SGHTS and CDR2 YDEGEE come from the germline V gene. The V end lost 4 bases, the J end lost 3 bases, and 15 bases lay between the germline ends. CDR3 length: 15 residues. The CDR3 sequence: CASSHRDIGTDTQYF. CDR3 bases: TGTGCCAGCAGCCACCGGGACATCGGAACAGATACGCAGTATTTT. The full variable domain, its missing parts supplied by reference TRBV5-8 and TRBJ2-3, is EAGVTQSPTHLIKTRGQQATLRCSPISGHTSVYWYQQALGLGLQFLLWYDEGEERNRGNFPPRFSGRQFPNYSSELNVNALELEDSALYLCASSHRDIGTDTQYFGPGTRLTVL.

The chain uses TRBV29-1 and TRBJ2-3, with 8 bases identical to TRBD2. The germline V gene has CDR1 SQVTM and CDR2 ANQGSEA. V shed 7 bases and J 6 bases; nucleotides not matched to a gene: 6. This CDR3 contains 12 residues. CDR3 nucleotides: TGCAGCGCCCTGACTAGCGCTGATACGCAGTATTTT. Amino acid sequence: CSALTSADTQYF.

CDR3 loop: CASSPSRDRHPYEQYF. CDR3 nucleotide sequence: TGCGCCAGCAGCCCGAGCCGGGACAGACATCCATACGAGCAGTACTTC. This sequence joins TRBV4-3 and TRBJ2-7; 7 bases are a match to TRBD1. Germline-derived CDR1 and CDR2 are LGHNA and YSLEER. After removal of 4 bases from V and 4 bases from J, the junction contained 13 bases not matched to a gene. This CDR3 has 16 residues.

The chain recombines TRBV7-4 with TRBJ1-5; no clear D. V shed 5 bases and J shed 0 bases, with 17 bases lying between them. Germline V CDR1 and CDR2: SGHVT, SQSDAQ. This CDR3 spans 17 amino acids. CDR3 nucleotide sequence: TGTGCCAGCAGCCAAAGAGAGAGGGCATATAGCAATCAGCCCCAGCATTTT. Translated, it gives CASSQRERAYSNQPQHF.

V usage is TRBV2 and J usage is TRBJ2-7; maybe TRBD2 (6 bases). This CDR3 spans 15 amino acids. Trimming took 2 bases from V and 0 from J, leaving 11 bases between them. CDR1 SNHLY and CDR2 FYNNEI come from the germline V gene. CDR3 sequence reads: CASSELASSSYEQYF. CDR3 bases: TGTGCCAGCAGTGAACTAGCGTCGAGCTCCTACGAGCAGTACTTC.

The chain has TRBV2 and TRBJ1-6, with no clear D. The length of the CDR3 is 13 residues. V lost 4 bases and J 6 bases, leaving 7 bases between the germline ends. From germline, CDR1 is SNHLY and CDR2 FYNNEI. The CDR3 loop reads CASSGTSNSPLHF. Here the CDR3 DNA reads TGTGCCAGCAGTGGGACTTCTAATTCACCCCTCCACTTT. Looking up the rest from reference TRBV2 and TRBJ1-6 gives the full variable domain: EPEVTQTPSHQVTQMGQEVILRCVPISNHLYFYWYRQILGQKVEFLVSFYNNEISEKSEIFDDQFSVERPDGSNFTLKIRSTKLEDSAMYFCASSGTSNSPLHFGNGTRLTVT.

This clone came up once. The chain carries TRBV7-6 and TRBJ2-1; 9 bases map to TRBD2. The germline V gene encodes CDR1 SGHVS and CDR2 FNYEAQ. The CDR3 runs 16 residues. Germline trimming cut 1 base from V and 8 bases from J; bases unmatched to any gene: 9. The CDR3 sequence: CASSLVVTSGWDEQFF. The DNA of the CDR3 is TGTGCCAGCAGCTTAGTCGTCACTAGCGGGTGGGATGAGCAGTTCTTC. Variable domain in full (rest from reference TRBV7-6 and TRBJ2-1): GAGVSQSPRYKVTKRGQDVALRCDPISGHVSLYWYRQALGQGPEFLTYFNYEAQQDKSGLPNDRFSAERPEGSISTLTIQRTEQRDSAMYRCASSLVVTSGWDEQFFGPGTRLTVL.

This chain connects TRBV25-1 to TRBJ2-1; a weak D match, TRBD2 (5 bases). Trimming cost V 4 bases and J 9 bases, with 10 bases left between them. Per the germline V gene, CDR1 is MGHDK and CDR2 is SYGVNS. The CDR3 has 12 amino acids. The CDR3 here is CASSGRTGEQFF. CDR3 DNA sequence: TGTGCCAGCAGTGGACGGACTGGTGAGCAGTTCTTC.

The chain couples TRBV14 to TRBJ1-2, with 9 bases that match TRBD1. Per germline, CDR1 SGHDN and CDR2 FVKESK. The CDR3 length is 13 residues. V was clipped by 8 bases and J by 4 bases; unmatched bases: 5. The CDR3 region is CASRGQGPYGYTF. The DNA for the CDR3 is TGTGCCAGCCGGGGACAGGGTCCCTATGGCTACACCTTC.

The chain recombines TRBV28 with TRBJ1-6; 7 nucleotides match TRBD1. Germline assignment: CDR1 MDHEN and CDR2 SYDVKM. V was pared by 5 bases and J by 3 bases, with 7 bases of the junction left unmatched. The CDR3 is 16 residues long. The DNA of the CDR3 is TGTGCCAGCAGTGCCGACAGGGAATACTATAATTCACCCCTCCACTTT. Translating gives CASSADREYYNSPLHF.

The chain is built from TRBV3-1 (or the pseudogene TRBV3-2) and TRBJ2-7, with 7 bases aligning to TRBD1. CDR1 and CDR2 (germline): LGHDT, YNNKEL (reference sequence). Germline trimming cut 4 bases from V and 2 bases from J; bases unmatched to any gene: 17. The CDR3 has 18 residues. The CDR3 here is CASSLGWTPGQRTYEQYF. The DNA for the CDR3 is TGTGCCAGCAGCCTCGGATGGACCCCGGGACAGCGAACCTACGAGCAGTACTTC.

This clone was recorded a few times. The chain recombines TRBV28 with TRBJ2-2; 7 bases are a match to TRBD2. J was trimmed by 2 bases and V by 7 bases; bases with no gene match: 4. The CDR3 runs 14 residues. CDR1 and CDR2 from the germline V gene are MDHEN and SYDVKM. The CDR3 region is CASKRGSNTGELFF. DNA for the CDR3: TGTGCCAGCAAGCGCGGGAGTAACACCGGGGAGCTGTTTTTT.

The CDR3 sequence is CASSPRYEQYF. CDR3 nucleotide sequence: TGTGCCAGCAGCCCGCGTTACGAGCAGTACTTC. The chain is built from TRBV7-8 and TRBJ2-7, with D unresolved. CDR3 length: 11 amino acids. V was cut by 5 bases and J by 4 bases, with 6 bases left in between. The germline V gene encodes CDR1 SGHVS and CDR2 FQNEAQ.

This clone showed up just once. CDR3 sequence: CSASDPRVQTEAFF. In DNA, the CDR3 is TGCAGTGCTAGTGACCCCCGGGTTCAAACTGAAGCTTTCTTT. This sequence joins TRBV20-1 and TRBJ1-1, with D uncertain. Deletions cut 3 bases from V and 5 bases from J, with 16 bases between. The CDR3 totals 14 residues. The germline V gene has CDR1 DFQATT and CDR2 SNEGSKA (reference sequence).